This T cell receptor (beta chain) originates from a study of blood T cell repertoires in COVID-19. This clone appeared once. Sequencing used immunoSEQ multiplex PCR; TCRdb keeps in-frame clones, though not all of them. The sample carries fewer than 700,000 clones, 85% to 90% recorded once. The CDR3 consists of 13 residues. Germline V gene sequence: CDR1 MNHEY, CDR2 SMNVEV (reference sequence). Trimming removed 3 bases from V and 7 bases from J, with 9 bases in between. This clonotype originated in a woman aged 45-60 years with COVID-19, enrolled during active disease. The specimen was peripheral blood. This rearrangement joins TRBV27 to TRBJ2-2, with D possibly matching TRBD2 (5 bases). The CDR3 nucleotides read TGTGCCAGCAGTTTTACCGGGGTCGGGGAGCTGTTTTTT. Its translation: CASSFTGVGELFF.